One and the same sample provided the 32 T cell receptor beta chains below, sequenced in a study of identical twins. TCRdb fed the 5' RACE reads into MiXCR, producing one record per CDR3 protein. The sample contains roughly 490,000 distinct CDR3 sequences, approximately 14% of which appear only once. This sample was also put to use in a study of yellow fever vaccine responses in identical twins.

Sequencing was done on a sample of CD4+ T cells sorted from blood. Source of these receptors: a woman aged 18-29 years in good health.

The DNA of the CDR3 is TGTGCCAGTAGTGCGATAGTACTAGCGGGAGGCTACAATGAGCAGTTCTTC. Translating gives CASSAIVLAGGYNEQFF. The chain joins TRBV19 to TRBJ2-1; 12 bases agree with TRBD2. The CDR3 contains 17 residues. Germline-derived CDR1 and CDR2 are LNHDA and SQIVND (reference sequence). J was trimmed by 3 bases and V by 5 bases; bases with no gene match: 8.

This clonotype was counted only a few times. This chain connects TRBV7-8 to TRBJ2-4, with no clear D. CDR3 size: 13 residues. Germline V CDR1 and CDR2: SGHVS, FQNEAQ. Trimming took 2 bases from V and 3 from J, leaving 5 bases between them. This CDR3 is CASSLWGKNIQYF. DNA for the CDR3: TGTGCCAGCAGCTTATGGGGCAAAAACATTCAGTACTTC.

This rearrangement joins TRBV10-3 to TRBJ2-5; maybe TRBD2 (6 bases). CDR3 length: 14 residues. Trimming took off 0 bases at V and 9 bases at J, with 14 bases between the two ends. Germline CDR1 ENHRY, CDR2 SYGVKD. The DNA of the CDR3 is TGTGCCATCAGTGAGTCGGAGGGAACTAGGGCCCAGTACTTC. It translates to CAISESEGTRAQYF.

This clonotype turned up a few times. The gene calls are TRBV12-3 or TRBV12-4 and TRBJ2-7; a weak D match, TRBD2 (5 bases). This CDR3 has 15 residues. V was shortened by 2 bases and J by 7 bases, with 18 bases between the two germline ends. The CDR3 loop reads CASSLKTGLAGEQYF. The CDR3 coding sequence is TGTGCCAGCAGTTTAAAAACCGGACTCGCCGGGGAGCAGTACTTC.

This clonotype was recorded at least ten times. This chain joins TRBV20-1 and TRBJ2-1; 7 nucleotides line up with TRBD2. Unmatched junction bases numbered 7, after V lost 5 bases and J lost 0 bases. CDR1 is DFQATT, CDR2 SNEGSKA, per germline (reference sequence). The length of the CDR3 is 15 residues. This CDR3 reads CSAPSRGSSYNEQFF. In DNA form, the CDR3 reads TGCAGTGCTCCGTCGCGGGGGAGCTCCTACAATGAGCAGTTCTTC.

This clonotype was seen many times. This chain's CDR3 is CASSPKGGSGGNEQFF. The CDR3 region has the DNA TGTGCCAGCAGCCCAAAGGGCGGGAGCGGGGGCAATGAGCAGTTCTTC. The chain combines TRBV4-2 with TRBJ2-1; 8 positions agree with TRBD2. The CDR3 totals 16 residues. Germline CDR1 LGHNA, CDR2 YNFKEQ. V gave up 4 bases and J gave up 6 bases; unmatched junction bases: 11.

This clonotype has only a few counts. The V call is TRBV7-2, the J call TRBJ2-3; D gene unclear. Trimming stripped 11 bases from V and 2 bases from J, with 17 bases between. Germline-derived CDR1 and CDR2 are SGHTA and FQGNSA. This CDR3 spans 14 amino acids. CDR3 in DNA: TGTGCCGGCTCTGGGCGAGATGACACAGATACGCAGTATTTT. This codes for CAGSGRDDTDTQYF.

The rearrangement joins TRBV12-3 or TRBV12-4 to TRBJ2-2, with no clear D. This CDR3 has 11 amino acids. Trimming pared 5 bases from V and 8 bases from J, leaving 6 bases between. The CDR3 protein is CASSVGGELFF. The CDR3 region has the DNA TGTGCCAGCAGTGTCGGAGGGGAGCTGTTTTTT.

This clonotype has ten or more counts. This rearrangement joins TRBV3-1 to TRBJ2-7, with TRBD1 identical over 7 bases. The CDR3 runs 13 residues. Germline loops: CDR1 LGHDT, CDR2 YNNKEL (reference sequence). The V and J ends lost 4 bases and 3 bases, in that order; junction bases with no gene match: 3. The CDR3 sequence: CASSPDRYYEQYF. CDR3 sequence (DNA): TGTGCCAGCAGCCCGGACAGGTACTACGAGCAGTACTTC.

This clonotype was counted only a few times. This chain uses TRBV13 with TRBJ2-3; a weak D match, TRBD1 (5 bases). Trimming removed 1 base at V and 0 bases at J, with 20 bases between. The CDR3 has 19 amino acids. Germline CDR1 and CDR2: PRHDT and FYEKMQ (reference sequence). Here the CDR3 reads CASSLAPKSFTGSTDTQYF. CDR3 in DNA: TGTGCCAGCAGCTTAGCCCCGAAGTCCTTTACAGGCAGCACAGATACGCAGTATTTT.

A few counts support this clonotype. The rearrangement links TRBV18 to TRBJ1-1; D is undetermined. The germline V gene has CDR1 KGHSH and CDR2 LQKENI. The V end lost 5 bases, the J end lost 5 bases, and 9 bases lay between the germline ends. There are 12 residues in the CDR3. CDR3 nucleotide sequence: TGTGCCAGCTCAGGGTTGGGAACTGAAGCTTTCTTT. Protein sequence: CASSGLGTEAFF.

The chain has TRBV7-9 and TRBJ2-3; D remains ambiguous. The V and J ends lost 5 bases and 4 bases respectively, with 13 bases between them. This CDR3 spans 14 amino acids. The V gene's germline CDR1 is SEHNR and CDR2 FQNEAQ (reference sequence). CDR3 in amino acids: CASSPGLSADTQYF. CDR3 in DNA: TGTGCCAGCAGCCCCGGTCTGAGCGCAGATACGCAGTATTTT.

The rearrangement joins TRBV6-5 to TRBJ1-1, with D unresolved. The V end lost 2 bases, the J end lost 7 bases, and 14 bases lay between the germline ends. Germline CDR1 reads MNHEY; CDR2 reads SVGAGI. There are 14 residues in the CDR3. The DNA of the CDR3 is TGTGCCAGCAGTTACCTCCTAAGGGAAGGTGAAGCTTTCTTT. Translating it yields CASSYLLREGEAFF.

This clonotype was picked up a small number of times. J is TRBJ2-3 and V is TRBV10-3, with D uncertain. Trimming shortened V by 10 bases and J by 1 base, and 9 bases separated the two germline ends. The CDR3 sequence is 12 residues long. Germline loops: CDR1 ENHRY, CDR2 SYGVKD. CDR3 nucleotide sequence: TGTGCCACAAAGGACGGCACAGATACGCAGTATTTT. This sequence encodes CATKDGTDTQYF.

This clonotype was seen a few times. V is TRBV12-5 and J is TRBJ1-1, with unresolved D. This CDR3 is 15 amino acids long. CDR1 and CDR2 (germline): LGHNT, FRNRAP. The germline V and J ends were trimmed by 0 bases and 0 bases, with 8 bases remaining between them. CDR3 DNA: TGTGCTAGTGGTTTGGTAATGGGGATGAACACTGAAGCTTTCTTT. Encoded protein: CASGLVMGMNTEAFF.

This clonotype showed up just a few times. The gene calls are TRBV7-8 and TRBJ2-3; D not certain. The CDR3 extends over 15 amino acids. CDR1 is SGHVS, CDR2 FQNEAQ, per germline. V was pared by 1 base and J by 4 bases, with 12 bases between. CDR3 in amino acids: CASSLGQAPPDTQYF. The CDR3 region has the DNA TGTGCCAGCAGCTTAGGCCAGGCCCCCCCAGATACGCAGTATTTT.

This clonotype was recorded a few times. The V and J genes are TRBV20-1 and TRBJ2-1; 12 bases are a match to TRBD2. The CDR3 runs to 14 residues. Looked up from germline, CDR1 is DFQATT and CDR2 is SNEGSKA (reference sequence). The V and J ends lost 2 bases and 7 bases, in that order; junction bases with no gene match: 3. The CDR3 protein is CSARLAGGLNEQFF. The CDR3 coding sequence is TGCAGTGCTAGACTAGCGGGGGGGCTGAATGAGCAGTTCTTC.

The sample holds many counts of this clonotype. This chain links TRBV25-1 with TRBJ2-1; TRBD1 matches at 7 bases. The CDR3 runs to 11 residues. Per germline, CDR1 MGHDK and CDR2 SYGVNS. J gave up 15 bases and V 6 bases, and 8 bases lay outside the gene matches. CDR3 nucleotides: TGTGCCAGCAGCTCCGGGACAGCGGTGTTCTTC. Its protein product is CASSSGTAVFF. The entire variable domain, with the rest obtained from reference TRBV25-1 and TRBJ2-1, is as follows: EADIYQTPRYLVIGTGKKITLECSQTMGHDKMYWYQQDPGMELHLIHYSYGVNSTEKGDLSSESTVSRIRTEHFPLTLESARPSHTSQYLCASSSGTAVFFGPGTRLTVL.

The CDR3 loop is CASSLAGAPYEQYF. In DNA, the CDR3 is TGTGCCAGCAGCTTAGCAGGGGCCCCCTACGAGCAGTACTTC. This chain connects TRBV7-2 to TRBJ2-7, with D possibly being TRBD1 (5 bases). The V end lost 0 bases, the J end lost 2 bases, and 8 bases lay between the germline ends. The CDR3 loop spans 14 amino acids. Germline V gene lookup returns CDR1 SGHTA and CDR2 FQGNSA.

This chain uses TRBV5-1 with TRBJ2-5; D uncertain. Per germline, CDR1 SGHRS and CDR2 YFSETQ. This CDR3 contains 14 residues. The V end lost 0 bases, the J end lost 1 base, and 7 bases lay between the germline ends. In DNA, the CDR3 is TGCGCCAGCAGCTTGGGTGCAACCCAAGAGACCCAGTACTTC. This encodes CASSLGATQETQYF.

This clonotype was seen a handful of times. CDR3 protein: CSARKTGATREQYF. CDR3 coding DNA: TGCAGTGCCCGGAAGACTGGAGCTACCCGGGAGCAGTACTTC. The gene calls are TRBV20-1 and TRBJ2-7, with D unclear. This CDR3 has 14 residues. Trimming took off 6 bases at V and 7 bases at J, with 22 bases between the two ends. Germline values: CDR1 DFQATT, CDR2 SNEGSKA (reference sequence).

Only a few counts were recorded for this clonotype. The CDR3 spells CASSERLLGYNEQFF. In DNA, the CDR3 is TGTGCCAGCAGTGAACGGTTATTGGGCTACAATGAGCAGTTCTTC. This chain uses TRBV6-4 with TRBJ2-1; D remains ambiguous. The CDR3 runs to 15 residues. Deletions cut 3 bases from V and 3 bases from J, with 12 bases between. In germline, CDR1 is MRHNA, CDR2 SNTAGT.

This clonotype was observed a few times. J is TRBJ2-1 and V is TRBV6-2 or TRBV6-3, with 10 positions matching TRBD2. V was pared by 6 bases and J by 3 bases, with 5 bases of the junction left unmatched. The CDR3 has 15 amino acids. Germline V gene lookup returns CDR1 MNHEY and CDR2 SVGEGT. CDR3 DNA: TGTGCCAGCAGCAAAGGGACTAGCGTCTACAATGAGCAGTTCTTC. Protein: CASSKGTSVYNEQFF.

This clonotype was detected many times. The V and J genes are TRBV11-2 and TRBJ2-5, with 8 bases matching TRBD2. The ends lost 3 bases at V and 4 bases at J; junction bases unmatched: 10. This CDR3 is built from 16 residues. Germline V CDR1 and CDR2: SGHAT, FQNNGV. The CDR3 sequence: CASSFGGDARRETQYF. The CDR3 nucleotides are TGTGCCAGCAGCTTCGGGGGGGATGCCCGAAGAGAGACCCAGTACTTC.

This clonotype was observed a handful of times. V is TRBV29-1 and J is TRBJ2-1, with D possibly TRBD1 on 6 matching bases. Germline V gene data show CDR1 as SQVTM and CDR2 as ANQGSEA. The CDR3 has 12 amino acids. Trimming removed 7 bases from V and 5 bases from J, with 12 bases in between. CDR3 loop: CSALAGDNEQFF. In DNA form, the CDR3 reads TGCAGCGCCCTGGCAGGGGACAATGAGCAGTTCTTC.

This clonotype was picked up many times. V gene TRBV2 combines with J gene TRBJ2-7, with 10 bases aligning to TRBD1. Trimming at V came to 6 bases and at J to 6 bases, leaving 8 bases not matched to a gene. CDR1 and CDR2 (germline): SNHLY, FYNNEI. The CDR3 loop spans 14 amino acids. The CDR3 protein is CASRTGTGVPEQYF. CDR3 coding DNA: TGTGCCAGCAGGACCGGGACAGGGGTTCCCGAGCAGTACTTC.

The chain carries TRBV5-1 and TRBJ2-1; D unresolved. Trimming pared 4 bases from V and 0 bases from J, leaving 11 bases between. CDR3 size: 15 residues. The V gene's germline CDR1 is SGHRS and CDR2 YFSETQ. CDR3 coding DNA: TGCGCCAGCAGCAAGCTGTCAAGCTCCTACAATGAGCAGTTCTTC. It yields the protein CASSKLSSSYNEQFF.

This clonotype has only a few counts. V is TRBV11-2 and J is TRBJ2-2; D is unresolved. The CDR3 consists of 13 residues. Germline V gives CDR1 SGHAT, CDR2 FQNNGV. V was trimmed by 4 bases and J by 6 bases, leaving 9 bases between them. The CDR3 DNA reads TGTGCCAGCAGCTCGCCGTACGCCGGGGAGCTGTTTTTT. Encoded protein: CASSSPYAGELFF.

This sequence joins TRBV5-6 and TRBJ2-7; 7 bases are a match to TRBD2. The length of the CDR3 is 16 residues. Germline CDR1 SGHDT, CDR2 YYEEEE. J gave up 0 bases and V 0 bases, and 6 bases lay outside the gene matches. CDR3 sequence: CASSLGTRQSSYEQYF. The CDR3 nucleotides are TGTGCCAGCAGCTTGGGGACTAGACAGTCCTCCTACGAGCAGTACTTC.

The J gene is TRBJ2-1, the V gene TRBV20-1; D may correspond to TRBD1 or TRBD2 (5 bases each). Germline V CDR1 and CDR2: DFQATT, SNEGSKA (reference sequence). Trimming pared 1 base from V and 4 bases from J, leaving 14 bases between. This CDR3 spans 15 amino acids. CDR3 protein: CSARVKVEGYNEQFF. DNA for the CDR3: TGCAGTGCTAGAGTTAAAGTAGAGGGGTACAATGAGCAGTTCTTC.

A few counts support this clonotype. The V gene is TRBV4-1, the J gene TRBJ2-3; 12 nucleotides agree with TRBD2. J was trimmed by 6 bases and V by 6 bases; bases with no gene match: 4. Germline CDR1 MGHRA, CDR2 YSYEKL. This CDR3 region has 14 residues. DNA of the CDR3: TGCGCCAGCAGTCGTGGACTAGCGGGGGATACGCAGTATTTT. Amino acid sequence: CASSRGLAGDTQYF.

The rearrangement joins TRBV27 to TRBJ2-4; 11 bases map to TRBD1. This CDR3 has 15 residues. V gave up 1 base and J gave up 6 bases; unmatched junction bases: 2. Germline lookup yields CDR1 MNHEY and CDR2 SMNVEV (reference sequence). The CDR3 sequence is CASSLLGQGVNIQYF. The CDR3 DNA reads TGTGCCAGCAGTTTATTGGGACAGGGGGTAAACATTCAGTACTTC.